This note documents a single TCR beta chain sequence. The record originates from a study of blood T cell repertoires in COVID-19. Clones were sequenced by immunoSEQ multiplex PCR, and TCRdb holds only the in-frame ones, with some missing. The data contain approximately 180,000 clones, roughly 87% of them singletons. The germline V gene encodes CDR1 LGHNA and CDR2 YNFKEQ. The J segment lost 3 bases and the V segment lost 5 bases, leaving 11 bases of the junction unmatched. This CDR3 contains 17 residues. The V and J genes are TRBV4-2 and TRBJ2-2; 8 bases map to TRBD2. The sample taken for sequencing was PBMCs or T cells enriched from blood (not recorded which). This TCR was recovered from a woman between 40 and 55 years old with acute COVID-19. The CDR3 DNA follows: TGTGCCAGCAGCTCTACCGCCGGGACTAGTGACACCGGGGAGCTGTTTTTT. Translated, it gives CASSSTAGTSDTGELFF.